The rows below give T cell receptor beta chains drawn from one sample of a study of OX40 agonist ivuxolimab in advanced cancers. This table comes from immunoSEQ multiplex PCR, and its TCRdb copy is limited to in-frame clones, with some not included. The repertoire holds about 77,000 clones, with 94% as singletons. The specimen comprised CD4+ or CD8+ T cells sorted from blood, sampled in a trial of the OX40 agonist ivuxolimab. Every receptor here comes from an adult with an advanced solid tumor such as melanoma, head and neck, liver or kidney cancer. CDR3s include the opening cysteine and the closing phenylalanine or tryptophan. Each record gives: D gene, V gene, J gene, clone size, CDR3 DNA, CDR3 protein. The D gene is left open where the match is weak. Rows may omit the clone size; those that give it use once, few, many or a size class.

.	TRBV23-1	TRBJ2-7	.	TGCGCCAGCAGGCACCTCCTTAAGGGACCAGCCTCCTACGAGCAGTACTTC	CASRHLLKGPASYEQYF
.	TRBV5-1	TRBJ1-1	.	TGCGCCAGCAGCTTGGTACAGCTAAACACTGAAGCTTTCTTT	CASSLVQLNTEAFF
TRBD2	TRBV27	TRBJ2-7	.	TGTGCCAGCAGTTCCGGGACTAGCTGGTACGAGCAGTACTTC	CASSSGTSWYEQYF
.	TRBV6-4	TRBJ2-1	.	TGTGCCAGCAGTGACTCAGCGGTAAGCTCCTACAATGAGCAGTTCTTC	CASSDSAVSSYNEQFF
TRBD1	TRBV7-9	TRBJ1-1	.	TGTGCCAGCAGCTTAGTCACAGGGGGCACTGAAGCTTTCTTT	CASSLVTGGTEAFF
.	TRBV7-9	TRBJ1-1	.	TGTGCCAGCACCTCTGGGGCCACTGAAGCTTTCTTT	CASTSGATEAFF
.	TRBV7-9	TRBJ1-5	few	TGTGCCAGCAGCTTAGACAGCCGGAATCAGCCCCAGCATTTT	CASSLDSRNQPQHF
.	TRBV7-2	TRBJ1-1	.	TGTGCCAGCAGCTTAGCGCTCGGCCTGAACACTGAAGCTTTCTTT	CASSLALGLNTEAFF
TRBD1	TRBV19	TRBJ2-1	.	TGTGCCAGTAAAACCGGGACAGGGCCCTACAATGAGCAGTTCTTC	CASKTGTGPYNEQFF
TRBD2	TRBV5-1	TRBJ2-5	.	TGCGCCAGCAGCCCAGAGCGGGGGGGACAAGAGACCCAGTACTTC	CASSPERGGQETQYF
TRBD2	TRBV19	TRBJ2-7	once	TGTGCCAGTAGTCCCCGGGGGGGAGGCGAGCAGTACTTC	CASSPRGGGEQYF
.	TRBV6-4	TRBJ2-3	.	TGTGCCAGCAGTGACAGGGACACATACACAGATACGCAGTATTTT	CASSDRDTYTDTQYF
.	TRBV7-7	TRBJ2-5	.	TGTGCTAGCAGCGATGAAGGACTCCCCGCGGAGACCCAGTACTTC	CASSDEGLPAETQYF
TRBD1	TRBV7-2	TRBJ1-4	.	TGTGCCAGCAGCTTAGGGCCAGGGGGTAATGAAAAACTGTTTTTT	CASSLGPGGNEKLFF
.	TRBV5-1	TRBJ2-7	.	TGCGCCAGCAGCTGGGGGGACACTTACTACGAGCAGTACTTC	CASSWGDTYYEQYF
TRBD1	TRBV9	TRBJ2-7	.	TGTGCCAGCAGCGTAGAAGGGACAGCATACGAGCAGTACTTC	CASSVEGTAYEQYF
TRBD1	TRBV19	TRBJ2-7	.	TGTGCCAGTAGTGAGGGACAGATTTACGAGCAGTACTTC	CASSEGQIYEQYF
TRBD1	TRBV11-2	TRBJ1-2	.	TGTGCCAGCAGCTCCCCGGGACAGTCCTATGGCTACACCTTC	CASSSPGQSYGYTF
.	TRBV7-8	TRBJ1-2	.	TGTGCCAGCAGCCCTGACCGGGGTGAGGGCCGGGACTATGGCTACACCTTC	CASSPDRGEGRDYGYTF
TRBD1	TRBV28	TRBJ1-2	.	TGTGCCAGCAGGCGGCCGACAGGGGTCAACTATGGCTACACCTTC	CASRRPTGVNYGYTF
TRBD1	TRBV5-1	TRBJ1-5	.	TGCGCCAGCAGCTGGACAGGGTCCAGCAATCAGCCCCAGCATTTT	CASSWTGSSNQPQHF
.	TRBV5-1	TRBJ2-1	.	TGCGCCAGCAGCTTGGCGGGGGAAGATGAGCAGTTCTTC	CASSLAGEDEQFF
.	TRBV6-5	TRBJ2-7	.	TGTGCCAGCAGTTACTCTCCCAGGGGACCTTACGAGCAGTACTTC	CASSYSPRGPYEQYF
.	TRBV4-3	TRBJ2-6	.	TGCGCCAGCAGCCAAGAGGTGGCCTCTGGGGCCAACGTCCTGACTTTC	CASSQEVASGANVLTF
TRBD2	TRBV19	TRBJ2-1	.	TGTGCCAGCAGTGGGCTAGCGGGGACCAATGAGCAGTTCTTC	CASSGLAGTNEQFF
TRBD2	TRBV4-1	TRBJ2-1	.	TGCGCCAGCAGCCAAGCTAGCGGGAGAGAGGGTGAGCAGTTCTTC	CASSQASGREGEQFF
TRBD1	TRBV5-4	TRBJ2-1	.	TGTGCCAGCAGCTTGGGGACAGGGTTCTTCAATGAGCAGTTCTTC	CASSLGTGFFNEQFF
.	TRBV27	TRBJ1-5	.	TGTGCCAGCTGCCGGGGGCCGTATCAGCCCCAGCATTTT	CASCRGPYQPQHF
.	TRBV6-5	TRBJ1-6	.	TGTGCCAGCAGTTACTCGAAAGGGCTTCATTCACCCCTCCACTTT	CASSYSKGLHSPLHF
.	TRBV29-1	TRBJ1-1	.	TGCAGCGTTTCCGCTACTGAAGCTTTCTTT	CSVSATEAFF
.	TRBV25-1	TRBJ2-7	once	TGTGCCAGCAGGGAGGACTACGAGCAGTACTTC	CASREDYEQYF
TRBD1	TRBV4-2	TRBJ1-4	once	TGTGCCAGCAGCCAAGCCTTGGGTCCGGGACAGATAAATGAAAAACTGTTTTTT	CASSQALGPGQINEKLFF
TRBD1	TRBV27	TRBJ1-2	.	TGTGCCAGCAGTACCTGGGACAGGGGGCCTTCAAACTATGGCTACACCTTC	CASSTWDRGPSNYGYTF
.	TRBV27	TRBJ1-5	few	TGTGCCAGCAGTTTAGGGACTAGCAATCAGCCCCAGCATTTT	CASSLGTSNQPQHF
.	TRBV4-3	TRBJ2-4	.	TGCGCCAGCAGCCAAGATTATTGGGAAGTCGGCGACTCGGCCAAAAACATTCAGTACTTC	CASSQDYWEVGDSAKNIQYF
TRBD1	TRBV16	TRBJ1-4	.	TGTGCCAGCAGCCTTATGACAGGGACTGAAAAACTGTTTTTT	CASSLMTGTEKLFF
TRBD1	TRBV27	TRBJ2-7	.	TGTGCCAGCAGTACCCGACAGGGGAGAGGGTTCTACGAGCAGTACTTC	CASSTRQGRGFYEQYF
.	TRBV6-5	TRBJ2-2	.	TGTGCCAGCAGTATAAGGGGTTTACGGGAGCTGTTTTTT	CASSIRGLRELFF
TRBD2	TRBV14	TRBJ2-7	.	TGTGCCAGCAGCCAAGGTCTAGCGGGGGTGTACGAGCAGTACTTC	CASSQGLAGVYEQYF
.	TRBV9	TRBJ2-7	.	TGTGCCAGCAGCGCCCCCGGGGCAACCTACGAGCAGTACTTC	CASSAPGATYEQYF
.	TRBV25-1	TRBJ1-1	.	TGTGCCAGCAGTGACCGCCAGGGCCCTGGGACTGAAGCTTTCTTT	CASSDRQGPGTEAFF
.	TRBV6-5	TRBJ2-2	.	TGTGCCAGCAGTTACATTCCCCCTGGGACCGGGGAGCTGTTTTTT	CASSYIPPGTGELFF